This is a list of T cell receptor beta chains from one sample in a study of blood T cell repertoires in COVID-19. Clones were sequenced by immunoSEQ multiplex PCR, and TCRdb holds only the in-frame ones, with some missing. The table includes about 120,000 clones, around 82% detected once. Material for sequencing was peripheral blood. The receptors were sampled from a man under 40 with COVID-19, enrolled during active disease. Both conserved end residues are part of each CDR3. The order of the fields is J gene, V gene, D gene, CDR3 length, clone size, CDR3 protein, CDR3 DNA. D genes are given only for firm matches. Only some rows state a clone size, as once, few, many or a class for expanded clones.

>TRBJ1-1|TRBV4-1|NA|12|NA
CASSQVGTEAFF
TGCGCCAGCAGCCAAGTCGGGACTGAAGCTTTCTTT
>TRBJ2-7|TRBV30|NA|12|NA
CAWSVQSYEQYF
TGTGCCTGGAGTGTACAATCCTACGAGCAGTACTTC
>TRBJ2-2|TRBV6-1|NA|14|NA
CASTSHMDTGELFF
TGTGCCAGCACCTCCCACATGGACACCGGGGAGCTGTTTTTT
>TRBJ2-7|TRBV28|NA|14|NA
CASSWLAVSYEQYF
TGTGCCAGCAGCTGGCTAGCAGTCTCCTACGAGCAGTACTTC
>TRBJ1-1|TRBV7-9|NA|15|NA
CASSLVRWEETEAFF
TGTGCCAGCAGCTTAGTTAGGTGGGAGGAAACTGAAGCTTTCTTT
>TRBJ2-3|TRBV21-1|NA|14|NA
CASSIWRATDTQYF
TGTGCCAGCAGCATATGGAGGGCCACAGATACGCAGTATTTT
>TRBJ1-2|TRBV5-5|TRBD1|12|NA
CASSPDRGGYTF
TGTGCCAGCAGCCCGGACAGGGGTGGCTACACCTTC
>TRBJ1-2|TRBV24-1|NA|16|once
CATSDRDRTDPYRYTF
TGTGCCACCAGTGATAGAGACCGGACAGACCCTTATCGCTACACCTTC
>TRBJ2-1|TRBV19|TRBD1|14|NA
CASSFGQGIDEQFF
TGTGCCAGTAGTTTCGGACAGGGTATTGATGAGCAGTTCTTC
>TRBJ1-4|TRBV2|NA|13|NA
CASSEIGREKLFF
TGTGCCAGCAGTGAAATCGGTCGCGAAAAACTGTTTTTT
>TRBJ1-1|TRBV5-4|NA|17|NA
CASSFPLTGAMNTEAFF
TGTGCCAGCAGCTTCCCCCTGACAGGCGCCATGAACACTGAAGCTTTCTTT
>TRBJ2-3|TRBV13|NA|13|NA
CASSPGITDTQYF
TGTGCCAGCAGCCCCGGGATCACAGATACGCAGTATTTT
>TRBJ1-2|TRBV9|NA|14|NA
CASSPNGGLRGYTF
TGTGCCAGCAGCCCCAACGGGGGTCTGCGCGGCTACACCTTC
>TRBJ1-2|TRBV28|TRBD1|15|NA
CASSSGGQGLYGYTF
TGTGCCAGCAGTTCAGGGGGGCAGGGGCTCTATGGCTACACCTTC
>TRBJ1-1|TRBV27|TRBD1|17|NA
CASSLQIPGQGYTEAFF
TGTGCCAGCAGTTTACAAATCCCGGGACAGGGTTACACTGAAGCTTTCTTT
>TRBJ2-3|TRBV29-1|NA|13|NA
CSVGLASTDTQYF
TGCAGCGTTGGTCTAGCGAGCACAGATACGCAGTATTTT
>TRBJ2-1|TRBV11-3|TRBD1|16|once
CASSPSGTGDYNEQFF
TGTGCCAGCAGCCCCTCCGGGACAGGTGACTACAATGAGCAGTTCTTC
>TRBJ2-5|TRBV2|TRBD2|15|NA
CPRSDGGAEGETQYF
TGCCCCCGCAGTGACGGGGGGGCGGAGGGGGAGACCCAGTACTTC
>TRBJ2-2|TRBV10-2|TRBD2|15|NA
CASSYSGSGTGELFF
TGCGCCAGCAGTTATAGCGGGAGCGGCACCGGGGAGCTGTTTTTT
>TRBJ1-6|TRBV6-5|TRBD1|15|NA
CASSWTGGYNSPLHF
TGTGCCAGCAGTTGGACAGGGGGGTATAATTCACCCCTCCACTTT
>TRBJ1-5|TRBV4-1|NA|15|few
CASSQDQGSNQPQHF
TGCGCCAGCAGCCAAGATCAGGGTAGCAATCAGCCCCAGCATTTT
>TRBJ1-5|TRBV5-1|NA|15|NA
CASSLAPDSNQPQHF
TGCGCCAGCAGCTTGGCCCCTGACAGTAATCAGCCCCAGCATTTT
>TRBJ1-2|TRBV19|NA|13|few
CASSGRTNYGYTF
TGTGCCAGTAGTGGCCGGACAAACTATGGCTACACCTTC
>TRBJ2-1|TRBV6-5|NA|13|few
CASSYSRNGEQFF
TGTGCCAGCAGTTACTCGAGGAACGGTGAGCAGTTCTTC
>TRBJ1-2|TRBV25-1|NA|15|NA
CASSPWGRANYGYTF
TGTGCCAGCAGCCCCTGGGGCAGAGCTAACTATGGCTACACCTTC
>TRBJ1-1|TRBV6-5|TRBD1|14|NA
CASSFTQGDPEAFF
TGTGCCAGCAGTTTCACACAGGGGGACCCTGAAGCTTTCTTT
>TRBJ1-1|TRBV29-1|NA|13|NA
CSGPETLDTEAFF
TGCAGCGGTCCCGAAACTTTGGACACTGAAGCTTTCTTT
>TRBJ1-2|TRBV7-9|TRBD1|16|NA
CASSSALGQGDGGYTF
TGTGCCAGCAGCTCGGCCCTGGGACAGGGGGATGGCGGCTACACCTTC
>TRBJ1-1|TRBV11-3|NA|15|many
CASSLYSTDDTEAFF
TGTGCCAGCAGCTTATATAGCACGGATGACACTGAAGCTTTCTTT
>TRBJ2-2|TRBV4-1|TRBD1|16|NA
CASSQEEDRVGGELFF
TGCGCCAGCAGCCAAGAAGAGGACAGGGTGGGCGGGGAGCTGTTTTTT
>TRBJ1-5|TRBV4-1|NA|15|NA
CASSQPRQGNQPQHF
TGCGCCAGCAGCCAACCGAGGCAGGGGAATCAGCCCCAGCATTTT
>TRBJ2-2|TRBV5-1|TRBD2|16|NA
CASSLQRGGNTGELFF
TGCGCCAGCAGCTTGCAGCGGGGGGGCAACACCGGGGAGCTGTTTTTT
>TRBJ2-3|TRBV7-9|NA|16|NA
CASLATATVSTDTQYF
TGTGCCAGCTTGGCAACAGCTACAGTCAGCACAGATACGCAGTATTTT
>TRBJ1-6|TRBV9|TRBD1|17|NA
CASSPQTGGNTNSPLHF
TGTGCCAGCAGCCCTCAGACAGGGGGCAACACAAATTCACCCCTCCACTTT
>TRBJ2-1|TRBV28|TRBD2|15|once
CASRDYGTSGTFKFF
TGTGCCAGCCGGGACTACGGGACTAGCGGGACTTTCAAGTTCTTC
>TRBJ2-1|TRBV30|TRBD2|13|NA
CAWSATSGGEQFF
TGTGCCTGGAGTGCGACTAGCGGGGGTGAGCAGTTCTTC
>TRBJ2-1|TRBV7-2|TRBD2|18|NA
CASSLVGTSGVSYNEQFF
TGTGCCAGCAGCTTAGTTGGGACTAGCGGGGTCTCCTACAATGAGCAGTTCTTC
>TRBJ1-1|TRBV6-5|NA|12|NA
CASNRDNTEAFF
TGTGCCAGCAACAGGGATAACACTGAAGCTTTCTTT
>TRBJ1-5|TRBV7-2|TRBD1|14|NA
CASSLTGINQPQHF
TGTGCCAGCAGCTTGACAGGGATCAATCAGCCCCAGCATTTT
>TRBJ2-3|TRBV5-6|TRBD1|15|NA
CASSSPGQGTDTQYF
TGTGCCAGCAGCTCCCCGGGACAGGGGACAGATACGCAGTATTTT
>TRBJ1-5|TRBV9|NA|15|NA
CASSVRGFGNQPQHF
TGTGCCAGCAGCGTACGGGGGTTCGGCAATCAGCCCCAGCATTTT
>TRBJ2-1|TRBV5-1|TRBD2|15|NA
CASSLGLADRSEQFF
TGCGCCAGCAGCTTGGGACTAGCGGATCGGAGTGAGCAGTTCTTC
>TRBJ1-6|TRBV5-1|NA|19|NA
CASSMEPLEGGSYNSPLHF
TGCGCCAGCAGCATGGAACCTTTAGAAGGGGGCTCCTATAATTCACCCCTCCACTTT
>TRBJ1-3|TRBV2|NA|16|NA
CASKRSDSFSGNTIYF
TGTGCCAGTAAAAGGTCGGACAGCTTCTCTGGAAACACCATATATTTT
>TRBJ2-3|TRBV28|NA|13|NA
CASSSGSTDTQYF
TGTGCCAGCAGTTCGGGTAGCACAGATACGCAGTATTTT
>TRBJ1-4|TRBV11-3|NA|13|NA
CASSLWGGEKLFF
TGTGCCAGCAGCTTATGGGGCGGAGAAAAACTGTTTTTT
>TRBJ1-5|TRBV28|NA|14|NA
CASSFGGSNQPQHF
TGTGCCAGCAGTTTCGGAGGAAGCAATCAGCCCCAGCATTTT